The following is a T cell receptor (beta chain) sequence with its context. Trimming removed 0 bases at V and 1 base at J, with 11 bases between. The CDR3 runs to 16 residues. Per the germline V gene, CDR1 is MNHEY and CDR2 is SVGAGI. The data derive from a study of T cell changes during pregnancy in multiple sclerosis. The table came from immunoSEQ multiplex PCR; TCRdb's copy has only in-frame clones and leaves some out. The sample lists approximately 25,000 clones; about nine tenths were seen once. The starting material was CD8+ T cells from peripheral blood mononuclear cells, obtained in the second trimester of pregnancy. This sequence was found in a female donor with multiple sclerosis, enrolled in a pregnancy study. The chain joins TRBV6-5 to TRBJ2-3; D is perhaps TRBD2 (6 bases). The CDR3 nucleotides are TGTGCCAGCAGTTACTCGGGAGGATTCGGCACAGATACGCAGTATTTT. Translation gives CASSYSGGFGTDTQYF.